The subject of this entry is one T cell receptor beta chain. The data derive from a study of vaccination and CD4 T cells after COVID-19. Study-level information: Post-vaccine sample collection happened at a median of approximately 79 days after dose two, ranging 14 to 241.

The CDR3 loop spans 12 amino acids. In germline, CDR1 is SNHLY, CDR2 FYNNEI. V lost 1 base to trimming and J lost 5 bases, with 5 bases between them. TCRdb passed the PCR reads through MiXCR, listing each CDR3 protein once. The table includes over 15,000 distinct CDR3 sequences, less than 75% detected once. Sequenced here: CD4+ T cells from blood, sampled after SARS-CoV-2 vaccination. The V and J genes are TRBV2 and TRBJ1-2; unclear D gene. The receptor comes from a human donor who had recovered from COVID-19. The CDR3 loop reads CASSEEVYGYTF. The CDR3 DNA sequence: TGTGCCAGCAGTGAAGAGGTTTATGGCTACACCTTC.